Listed here are 28 T cell receptor beta chains from one sample, sequenced in a study of blood T cells in healthy people across ages (dated by TCRdb to 2013 to 2016). The method was 5' RACE. Instrument on record: Illumina HiSeq 2500. A second PCR of roughly 6 to 11 cycles was performed with a sample-barcoded 5' primer and a J-beta primer mix. The public reads were reprocessed in TCRdb via fastp at Q25 and MiXCR, keeping in-frame beta chains. Every CDR3 protein is listed once, alongside the most common genes and DNA of its rows. For this sample there are fewer than 750,000 distinct CDR3 sequences; about 51% appear just once. The ten largest clones take up around an eighth of the sample. What was sequenced was blood. These receptors all stem from a woman older than 75 in good health.

CDR3 region: CASSKAEQGPTSTDTRYF. In DNA form, the CDR3 reads TGTGCCAGCAGCAAAGCGGAACAGGGCCCAACTAGCACAGATACGCGGTATTTT. The V call is TRBV21-1, the J call TRBJ2-3; TRBD2 is taken as the D call from the table, unchecked against the DNA. TRBV21-1 is recorded as a pseudogene. This CDR3 region has 18 residues.

The sample holds many counts of this clonotype. The chain has TRBV30 and TRBJ1-2; D perhaps matches TRBD1 (5 bases). The CDR3 is 13 residues long. CDR1 GTSNPN and CDR2 SVGIG come from the germline V gene (reference sequence). Trimming cost V 3 bases and J 5 bases, with 13 bases left between them. As DNA, the CDR3 is TGTGCCTGGAGGTCGGAGGGGACTTATGGCTACACCTTC. Translating gives CAWRSEGTYGYTF.

A note on this clonotype: Its ends do not fully match the called genes, so a read error is possible. The rearrangement links TRBV20-1 to TRBJ2-5; a possible D gene is TRBD1 (6 bases). The CDR3 length is 16 residues. Germline V gene data show CDR1 as DFQATT and CDR2 as SNEGSKA (reference sequence). The CDR3 here is CSAGEQGGGILETQYF. The CDR3 bases are TGCAGTGCTGGAGAACAGGGCGGAGGTATTTTGGAGACCCAGTACTTC.

About this clonotype: At one end, the junction sequence differs from germline, possibly due to a read error. CDR3 bases: TGCAGTGCTAGAAAGGGACAGGGCTACTACGAGCAGTTCTTT. Its translation is CSARKGQGYYEQFF. V is TRBV20-1 and J is TRBJ2-1; TRBD1 agrees at 9 bases. The CDR3 sequence is 14 residues long. Per germline, CDR1 DFQATT and CDR2 SNEGSKA (reference sequence).

This clonotype has only one observation. A much larger clone differs by one base, so this may be a read error. For the CDR3, the DNA is TGCGCCAGCAGCTTGGGCGTGGCAGATACGCGGTATTTT. Its protein is CASSLGVADTRYF. The chain uses TRBV5-1 and TRBJ2-3; D not resolved. The germline CDR1 and CDR2 sequences are SGHRS and YFSETQ. The CDR3 covers 13 residues.

This clonotype appeared many times. This chain connects TRBV20-1 to TRBJ2-3; D might be TRBD2 (5 bases). V was clipped by 0 bases and J by 1 base, with 20 bases between them. Germline V gene lookup returns CDR1 DFQATT and CDR2 SNEGSKA (reference sequence). The CDR3 consists of 18 residues. For the CDR3, the DNA is TGCAGTGCTAGAGATCCACGAGAGAAGCTCGGGGGCACAGATACGCAGTATTTT. Translation: CSARDPREKLGGTDTQYF.

The chain couples TRBV28 to TRBJ1-1; D not certain. This CDR3 has 12 amino acids. Germline values: CDR1 MDHEN, CDR2 SYDVKM. Trimming shortened V by 6 bases and J by 1 base, and 6 bases separated the two germline ends. The CDR3 nucleotides read TGTGCCAGCAGGCAGGAGAACACTGAAGCTTTCTTT. As protein: CASRQENTEAFF.

The rearrangement joins TRBV5-1 to TRBJ1-5; 9 bases match TRBD1. Germline trimming cut 0 bases from V and 10 bases from J; bases unmatched to any gene: 17. Germline-derived CDR1 and CDR2 are SGHRS and YFSETQ. The CDR3 has 18 amino acids. In nucleotides, the CDR3 is TGCGCCAGCAGCTTGGCCCCAATCGTCCCGGGACAGGGTCCCCCCCAGCATTTT. It encodes CASSLAPIVPGQGPPQHF.

The V and J genes are TRBV6-1 and TRBJ2-1, with 14 bases identical to TRBD2. The V gene's germline CDR1 is MNHNS and CDR2 SASEGT. There are 17 residues in the CDR3. Trimming removed 2 bases from V and 6 bases from J; junction bases left unmatched: 6. The CDR3 sequence is CASSELQGTSGSNEQFF. CDR3 nucleotide sequence: TGTGCCAGCAGTGAATTGCAGGGGACTAGCGGGAGCAATGAGCAGTTCTTC.

The J gene is TRBJ1-1, the V gene TRBV9; maybe TRBD1 (5 bases). The ends were cut back, 3 bases at V and 4 bases at J, with 13 bases in the middle. This CDR3 is built from 14 residues. Germline V lookup: CDR1 SGDLS, CDR2 YYNGEE. CDR3 amino acids: CASSAGLSSTEAFF. In DNA form, the CDR3 reads TGTGCCAGCAGCGCGGGACTCTCAAGCACTGAAGCTTTCTTT.

A word on this clonotype: This may stem from a read error, because a much larger clone lies one nucleotide away. V and J are TRBV27 and TRBJ2-3, with a weak D call TRBD2 (6 bases). Germline assignment: CDR1 MNHEY and CDR2 SMNVEV (reference sequence). The CDR3 consists of 16 residues. CDR3 bases: TGTGCCGGCAGTCCATGGGGCGGGATGTCGACAGATACGCAGTATTTT. The encoded protein is CAGSPWGGMSTDTQYF.

Details on this clonotype: This clone may be a read error of a much larger clone one base away. The V call is TRBV20-1, the J call TRBJ2-3, with 11 bases fitting TRBD2. In germline, CDR1 is DFQATT, CDR2 SNEGSKA (reference sequence). J lost 5 bases, V lost 1 base, and 11 bases had no gene match. This CDR3 has 17 residues. The CDR3 loop reads CSARARLAGKVIDTQYF. The CDR3 DNA reads as TGCAGTGCTAGAGCCCGACTAGCGGGAAAGGTGATAGATACGCAGTATTTT.

This clonotype has just a few counts. The chain links TRBV9 to TRBJ2-3; no reliable D call. Per the germline V gene, CDR1 is SGDLS and CDR2 is YYNGEE. The CDR3 is 15 amino acids. Trimming pared 2 bases from V and 0 bases from J, leaving 10 bases between. The CDR3 loop is CASSVGVGSTDTQYF. The CDR3 nucleotides are TGTGCCAGCAGCGTTGGGGTTGGGAGCACAGATACGCAGTATTTT.

The chain combines TRBV12-3 or TRBV12-4 with TRBJ1-6; D gene uncertain. Trimming removed 5 bases at V and 10 bases at J, with 12 bases between. The CDR3 runs 13 residues. The CDR3 coding sequence is TGTGCCAGCAGTGCCCGGGCTGGCTCACCCCTCCACTTT. It yields the protein CASSARAGSPLHF.

Ten or more counts support this clonotype. The chain couples TRBV12-3 or TRBV12-4 to TRBJ1-6, with 7 nucleotides matching TRBD1. V trimming: 6 bases; J trimming: 9 bases; junction bases outside the gene matches: 8. The CDR3 totals 14 residues. The CDR3 here is CASSLNRGSSPLHF. CDR3 sequence (DNA): TGTGCCAGCAGCCTTAACAGGGGTTCTTCACCCCTCCACTTT.

This clonotype was picked up many times. The rearrangement uses TRBV9 and TRBJ2-1; TRBD2 agrees at 9 bases. Germline V gene lookup returns CDR1 SGDLS and CDR2 YYNGEE. Unmatched junction bases numbered 6, after V lost 2 bases and J lost 6 bases. The CDR3 totals 15 residues. In nucleotides, the CDR3 is TGTGCCAGCAGCGTTAGCGGGAGTCCGCCCAATGAGCAGTTCTTC. It translates to CASSVSGSPPNEQFF.

This clonotype was seen many times. This chain joins TRBV7-3 and TRBJ2-3; D is perhaps TRBD2 (5 bases). V shed 8 bases and J shed 0 bases, with 15 bases lying between them. Germline V CDR1 and CDR2: SGHTA, FQGTGA. This CDR3 comprises 15 residues. The CDR3 DNA follows: TGTGCCAGCTCCCGCGGGCGGGCTAGCACAGATACGCAGTATTTT. It is translated as CASSRGRASTDTQYF.

This clonotype showed up just once. This may be a read error: a much more frequent sequence differs by one nucleotide. V is TRBV28 and J is TRBJ1-2; D remains unclear. The CDR3 totals 12 residues. Per the germline V gene, CDR1 is MDHEN and CDR2 is SYDVKM. CDR3 protein: CTSSLVNYGYTF. As DNA, the CDR3 is TGTACCAGCAGTTTAGTGAACTATGGCTACACCTTC.

This clonotype showed up just a few times. A much larger clonotype is one base distant, so this may be a read error. The V and J genes are TRBV27 and TRBJ2-7; the match to TRBD2 covers 7 bases. Germline V CDR1 and CDR2: MNHEY, SMNVEV (reference sequence). This CDR3 has 15 amino acids. V gave up 3 bases and J gave up 2 bases; unmatched junction bases: 7. Here the CDR3 reads CASSFGGRRPYEQYF. CDR3 in DNA: TGTGCCAGCAGTTTCGGGGGGAGAAGGCCCTACGAGCAGTACTTC.

The chain uses TRBV28 and TRBJ2-1; TRBD2 matches at 10 bases. Germline V CDR1 and CDR2: MDHEN, SYDVKM. CDR3 length: 15 residues. The V segment lost 7 bases and the J segment 4 bases; nucleotides outside the gene matches: 7. The CDR3, as DNA: TGTGCCAGCAACGTACTGACTAGCGGGTACAATGAGCAGTTCTTC. Residues: CASNVLTSGYNEQFF.

The gene calls are TRBV20-1 and TRBJ2-5, with unresolved D. Germline CDR1 DFQATT, CDR2 SNEGSKA (reference sequence). This CDR3 is 13 amino acids long. The CDR3 loop reads CSKRRTGINEQYF. The CDR3 region has the DNA TGCAGCAAAAGAAGGACCGGAATCAATGAGCAGTACTTC.

There are many counts of this clonotype. The chain has TRBV7-2 and TRBJ2-3; D unclear. With 4 bases removed from V and 2 bases from J, the gap between germline ends came to 7 bases. CDR1 SGHTA and CDR2 FQGNSA come from the germline V gene. CDR3 length: 13 amino acids. In DNA form, the CDR3 reads TGTGCCAGCAGCTCCAGTAACACAGATACGCAGTATTTT. Its translation: CASSSSNTDTQYF. Full variable domain (missing parts from reference TRBV7-2 and TRBJ2-3): GAGVSQSPSNKVTEKGKDVELRCDPISGHTALYWYRQSLGQGLEFLIYFQGNSAPDKSGLPSDRFSAERTGGSVSTLTIQRTQQEDSAVYLCASSSSNTDTQYFGPGTRLTVL.

This clonotype was seen ten or more times. The CDR3 reads CAILGEGQETQYF. CDR3 sequence (DNA): TGCGCCATTTTGGGGGAGGGGCAAGAGACCCAGTACTTC. This chain connects TRBV4-1 to TRBJ2-5, with 7 positions matching TRBD2. Per the germline V gene, CDR1 is MGHRA and CDR2 is YSYEKL. V shed 10 bases, J shed 2 bases, and the junction held 7 bases outside the gene matches. CDR3 length equals 13 residues.

A remark on this clonotype: A read error may be the cause here, since a much bigger clone is one base away. The chain recombines TRBV6-2 or TRBV6-3 with TRBJ2-5, with TRBD1 as a possible D gene (6 bases). CDR1 MNHEY and CDR2 SVGEGT come from the germline V gene. This CDR3 region has 14 residues. V gave up 5 bases and J gave up 3 bases, with 13 bases separating them. The CDR3 protein is CASSRASGEETQYF. As DNA, the CDR3 is TGTGCCAGCAGTCGTGCCTCAGGGGAAGAGACCCAGTACTTC.

The chain combines TRBV7-9 with TRBJ2-7, with 7 bases lining up with TRBD2. The V gene's germline CDR1 is SEHNR and CDR2 FQNEAQ (reference sequence). V lost 2 bases and J lost 1; bases outside the gene matches: 5. This CDR3 is 15 amino acids long. CDR3: CASSLSSGQSYEQYF. Here the CDR3 DNA reads TGTGCCAGCAGCTTATCTAGCGGCCAATCCTACGAGCAGTACTTC.

This chain joins TRBV28 and TRBJ1-2, with 7 bases matching TRBD1. The V and J ends lost 4 bases and 3 bases, in that order; junction bases with no gene match: 8. CDR1 MDHEN and CDR2 SYDVKM come from the germline V gene. This CDR3 contains 15 residues. CDR3 DNA: TGTGCCAGCAGTTGGGAAGGGGGCGCGGACTATGGCTACACCTTC. Amino acid sequence: CASSWEGGADYGYTF.

Remarks on this clonotype: A much more abundant neighbour one base away suggests this may be a read error. The CDR3 sequence is CASSLLLSSYNEQYF. The CDR3 DNA follows: TGTGCCAGCAGTCTCCTACTGAGCTCCTACAATGAGCAGTACTTC. The rearrangement links TRBV12-3 or TRBV12-4 to TRBJ2-1, with D uncertain. The J call may be in error: the DNA end matches TRBJ2-7 better. CDR3 length: 15 amino acids.

On this clonotype itself: A much larger clone is a single base away; this may be a read error. The chain is built from TRBV19 and TRBJ2-1; D possibly uses TRBD1 or TRBD2 (6 bases each). The V end lost 4 bases, the J end lost 10 bases, and 14 bases lay between the germline ends. The CDR3 length is 13 residues. The germline gives CDR1 LNHDA, CDR2 SQIVND (reference sequence). DNA for the CDR3: TGTGCCAGTAGTAGCGGACTAACAGGGGAGCAGTTCTTC. Its protein is CASSSGLTGEQFF.